These 32 T cell receptor beta chains were all obtained from the same sample, sequenced in a study of human T cells and chemical hapten exposure. As to time point: patch test 3, about 24 weeks after DPC sensitization. Treatment of the sample: therapeutic diphenylcyclopropenone sensitization with weekly scalp DPC. TCRdb reanalysed the RACE reads using MiXCR and keeps one entry per CDR3 protein. In the table there are approximately 90,000 distinct CDR3 sequences, around a quarter of which are singletons. The material was whole blood, obtained in connection with sensitization to the hapten diphenylcyclopropenone (DPC). Every receptor here comes from a middle-aged man with alopecia areata. Some clones in this sample may be carry-over from other donors' samples.

This clonotype was seen a handful of times. CDR3 sequence reads: CASSLPGQLNSYEQYF. CDR3 DNA: TGTGCCAGCAGTCTGCCGGGACAGCTTAATTCCTACGAGCAGTACTTC. The chain uses TRBV28 and TRBJ2-7; 7 bases line up with TRBD1. The germline CDR1 and CDR2 sequences are MDHEN and SYDVKM. The junction had 11 bases not matched to a gene; V was cut back by 5 bases and J by 1 base. This CDR3 spans 16 amino acids.

The V gene is TRBV28, the J gene TRBJ2-7; 7 bases fit TRBD1. The CDR3 consists of 15 residues. The V segment lost 4 bases and the J segment 1 base; nucleotides outside the gene matches: 7. CDR1 is MDHEN and CDR2 is SYDVKM in the germline V gene. Written as DNA, the CDR3 is TGTGCCAGCAGTTCACAGGGACAGCAGTCCTACGAGCAGTACTTC. This sequence encodes CASSSQGQQSYEQYF.

The rearrangement joins TRBV5-1 to TRBJ2-7; D is ambiguous. Germline CDR1 and CDR2: SGHRS and YFSETQ. With 4 bases removed from V and 2 bases from J, the gap between germline ends came to 4 bases. The CDR3 consists of 11 residues. The DNA of the CDR3 is TGCGCCAGCAGCGTACCCTACGAGCAGTACTTC. Its protein product is CASSVPYEQYF.

V gene TRBV5-1 combines with J gene TRBJ1-4; no definite D call. The CDR3 runs to 16 residues. The germline CDR1 and CDR2 sequences are SGHRS and YFSETQ. Deletions cut 1 base from V and 0 bases from J, with 10 bases between. The CDR3 protein is CASSLSGRTTNEKLFF. CDR3 DNA: TGCGCCAGCAGCTTGAGTGGGAGGACAACTAATGAAAAACTGTTTTTT.

The rearrangement joins TRBV20-1 to TRBJ2-7; no definite D call. The CDR3 is made up of 12 amino acids. The V end lost 4 bases, the J end lost 4 bases, and 11 bases lay between the germline ends. CDR1 is DFQATT and CDR2 is SNEGSKA in the germline V gene (reference sequence). The CDR3 DNA reads as TGCAGTGCTACAGCGCTGTCTTACGAGCAGTACTTC. Encoded protein: CSATALSYEQYF.

This chain joins TRBV7-3 and TRBJ2-1; D not certain. Trimming removed 2 bases from V and 6 bases from J, with 11 bases in between. This CDR3 is 14 amino acids long. Germline CDR1 reads SGHTA; CDR2 reads FQGTGA. The CDR3 bases are TGTGCCAGCAGCTTAGGACCCAACAGCAATGAGCAGTTCTTC. Residues: CASSLGPNSNEQFF.

This sequence joins TRBV6-2 or TRBV6-3 and TRBJ1-2; 12 nucleotides match TRBD1. Germline V gene sequence: CDR1 MNHEY, CDR2 SVGEGT. V lost 5 bases, J lost 9 bases, and 4 bases stayed unmatched. The CDR3 is 13 residues long. Here the CDR3 DNA reads TGTGCCAGCAGTCCCGGGACAGGGGGCAGCTACACCTTC. This gives the protein CASSPGTGGSYTF.

The sample holds many counts of this clonotype. This chain connects TRBV13 to TRBJ2-3; possibly TRBD2 for D (6 bases). The CDR3 is made up of 17 amino acids. The V gene lost 0 bases and the J gene lost 0 bases, with 13 bases spanning the gap. CDR1 and CDR2 from the germline V gene are PRHDT and FYEKMQ (reference sequence). CDR3 protein: CASSLGGSGSSTDTQYF. CDR3 DNA: TGTGCCAGCAGCTTAGGCGGTAGCGGCTCTAGCACAGATACGCAGTATTTT.

V gene TRBV7-8 combines with J gene TRBJ2-1; D gene uncertain. V shed 2 bases and J shed 5 bases, with 13 bases lying between them. In germline, CDR1 is SGHVS, CDR2 FQNEAQ. CDR3 size: 15 residues. The CDR3 loop reads CASSLRLSQDNEQFF. CDR3 DNA sequence: TGTGCCAGCAGCTTAAGATTGTCCCAAGACAATGAGCAGTTCTTC.

V and J are TRBV7-9 and TRBJ1-1, with D possibly matching TRBD1 (6 bases). There are 16 residues in the CDR3. Trimming shortened V by 4 bases and J by 1 base, and 16 bases separated the two germline ends. CDR1 and CDR2 from the germline V gene are SEHNR and FQNEAQ (reference sequence). CDR3: CASSSRGGAGNTEAFF. The CDR3 nucleotides are TGTGCCAGCAGCTCTCGAGGGGGGGCAGGGAACACTGAAGCTTTCTTT.

This chain connects TRBV7-9 to TRBJ2-1; 10 bases match TRBD2. CDR3 length: 15 amino acids. V trimming: 5 bases; J trimming: 6 bases; junction bases outside the gene matches: 7. CDR1 is SEHNR, CDR2 FQNEAQ, per germline (reference sequence). In DNA, the CDR3 is TGTGCCAGCAGCCCCCTAGCGGGAGTGGTCAATGAGCAGTTCTTC. The encoded protein is CASSPLAGVVNEQFF.

This clonotype appeared many times. The CDR3 reads CSARAASLSGHFNEQYF. The DNA for the CDR3 is TGCAGTGCTAGGGCCGCAAGCCTTAGCGGGCACTTCAACGAGCAGTACTTC. This chain connects TRBV20-1 to TRBJ2-7, with TRBD2 matching over 7 bases. CDR1 and CDR2 (germline): DFQATT, SNEGSKA (reference sequence). After removal of 3 bases from V and 5 bases from J, the junction contained 19 bases not matched to a gene. CDR3 length equals 17 residues.

The gene calls are TRBV12-3 or TRBV12-4 and TRBJ1-3; tentative D call: TRBD1 (5 bases). The V end was cut by 5 bases, the J end by 0 bases, with 14 bases between. This CDR3 spans 16 amino acids. The CDR3 coding sequence is TGTGCCAGCAGTGTCCGGGACCCTCTCTCTGGAAACACCATATATTTT. Its translation: CASSVRDPLSGNTIYF.

The table lists this clonotype with many counts. The CDR3 region has the DNA TGTGCCAGCAGACAGGGAAATGAGCAGTTCTTC. Translation: CASRQGNEQFF. J is TRBJ2-1 and V is TRBV6-2 or TRBV6-3, with D maybe TRBD1 (6 bases). V lost 6 bases and J 7 bases, leaving 7 bases between the germline ends. The CDR3 runs 11 residues. The germline V gene encodes CDR1 MNHEY and CDR2 SVGEGT.

This clonotype was found a few times. The rearrangement links TRBV7-9 to TRBJ2-1; perhaps TRBD1 as D (6 bases). CDR3 length: 11 amino acids. Trimming shortened V by 9 bases and J by 6 bases, and 9 bases separated the two germline ends. Germline V CDR1 and CDR2: SEHNR, FQNEAQ (reference sequence). The CDR3 region is CARADSNEQFF. The CDR3 nucleotides are TGTGCCAGGGCGGACAGCAATGAGCAGTTCTTC.

The chain joins TRBV7-8 to TRBJ1-6, with a weak D call TRBD1 (6 bases). CDR1 and CDR2 (germline): SGHVS, FQNEAQ. There are 15 residues in the CDR3. The V end lost 5 bases, the J end lost 6 bases, and 14 bases lay between the germline ends. The CDR3 is CASSETGQINSPLHF. CDR3 sequence (DNA): TGTGCCAGCAGCGAGACAGGACAGATTAATTCACCCCTCCACTTT.

V usage is TRBV3-1 and J usage is TRBJ2-1, with 8 nucleotides matching TRBD2. Germline V lookup: CDR1 LGHDT, CDR2 YNNKEL (reference sequence). The V and J ends lost 6 bases and 15 bases, in that order; junction bases with no gene match: 13. The length of the CDR3 is 13 residues. CDR3 nucleotides: TGTGCCAGCAGGATGACTAGCGCGAACTGGTGGTTCTTC. It encodes CASRMTSANWWFF.

J is TRBJ2-7 and V is TRBV20-1; weak D call: TRBD1 (6 bases). The CDR3 covers 11 residues. V was trimmed by 4 bases and J by 5 bases, leaving 9 bases between them. The germline V gene has CDR1 DFQATT and CDR2 SNEGSKA (reference sequence). CDR3 sequence: CSAKGHHEQYF. In nucleotides, the CDR3 is TGCAGTGCTAAGGGACACCACGAGCAGTACTTC.

This chain links TRBV4-2 with TRBJ1-1, with TRBD1 as a possible D gene (6 bases). Germline-derived CDR1 and CDR2 are LGHNA and YNFKEQ. The V end lost 1 base, the J end lost 4 bases, and 22 bases lay between the germline ends. The CDR3 is 18 residues long. The CDR3: CASSQGRGGRNWSTEAFF. The CDR3, as DNA: TGTGCCAGCAGCCAAGGGCGAGGGGGTCGTAATTGGTCCACTGAAGCTTTCTTT.

The J gene is TRBJ2-7, the V gene TRBV5-6, with a possible D match to TRBD1 (5 bases). Deletions cut 2 bases from V and 0 bases from J, with 6 bases between. This CDR3 has 13 amino acids. CDR1 is SGHDT and CDR2 is YYEEEE in the germline V gene. The CDR3 DNA is TGTGCCAGCAGCTTTGACAGCTCCTACGAGCAGTACTTC. Translated: CASSFDSSYEQYF.

This clonotype has ten or more counts. This chain connects TRBV20-1 to TRBJ2-7; D is perhaps TRBD1 or TRBD2 (5 bases each). This CDR3 has 12 residues. V was cut by 2 bases and J by 3 bases, with 8 bases left in between. Germline CDR1 DFQATT, CDR2 SNEGSKA (reference sequence). CDR3 sequence: CSARRGDYEQYF. CDR3 bases: TGCAGTGCTAGAAGGGGAGACTACGAGCAGTACTTC.

This chain connects TRBV20-1 to TRBJ2-4, with 8 bases that match TRBD2. J was trimmed by 4 bases and V by 5 bases; bases with no gene match: 10. The germline V gene has CDR1 DFQATT and CDR2 SNEGSKA (reference sequence). The CDR3 is made up of 15 amino acids. The CDR3 DNA sequence: TGCAGTGCTGCCCCACTAGCGGTGGGGAAAAACATTCAGTACTTC. This codes for CSAAPLAVGKNIQYF.

The V call is TRBV6-5, the J call TRBJ2-2; 13 bases map to TRBD2. Trimming cost V 6 bases and J 6 bases; bases outside gene matches: 7. Germline V lookup: CDR1 MNHEY, CDR2 SVGAGI. The CDR3 has 16 residues. The CDR3 DNA reads as TGTGCCAGCAGACTAGCGGGAGGGTTACGGGCCGGGGAGCTGTTTTTT. This gives the protein CASRLAGGLRAGELFF.

The chain links TRBV7-9 to TRBJ1-1; 8 positions match TRBD1. The germline gives CDR1 SEHNR, CDR2 FQNEAQ (reference sequence). After removal of 6 bases from V and 1 base from J, the junction contained 13 bases not matched to a gene. This CDR3 has 17 residues. The CDR3 loop reads CASSPRTGRQGNTEAFF. Written as DNA, the CDR3 is TGTGCCAGCAGTCCCCGGACAGGGCGGCAAGGGAACACTGAAGCTTTCTTT. Using reference TRBV7-9 and TRBJ1-1 for the parts outside the CDR3, the full variable domain is DTGVSQNPRHKITKRGQNVTFRCDPISEHNRLYWYRQTLGQGPEFLTYFQNEAQLEKSRLLSDRFSAERPKGSFSTLEIQRTEQGDSAMYLCASSPRTGRQGNTEAFFGQGTRLTVV.

There are a few counts of this clonotype. The chain uses TRBV12-3 or TRBV12-4 and TRBJ2-1; tentatively, D is TRBD2 (5 bases). Trimming stripped 9 bases from V and 4 bases from J, with 16 bases between. The CDR3 has 14 amino acids. CDR3 sequence: CASVRGDWYNEQFF. The DNA for the CDR3 is TGTGCCAGTGTTCGGGGAGACTGGTACAATGAGCAGTTCTTC.

J is TRBJ2-6 and V is TRBV20-1, with TRBD1 identical over 11 bases. This CDR3 is built from 17 residues. After removal of 3 bases from V and 0 bases from J, the junction contained 4 bases not matched to a gene. The germline CDR1 and CDR2 sequences are DFQATT and SNEGSKA (reference sequence). The CDR3 here is CSASRGQGASGANVLTF. For the CDR3, the DNA is TGCAGTGCTAGTCGCGGACAGGGGGCCTCTGGGGCCAACGTCCTGACTTTC.

This clonotype was found a few times. The chain couples TRBV3-1 to TRBJ2-1; D may be TRBD2 (6 bases). This CDR3 has 14 amino acids. The germline CDR1 and CDR2 sequences are LGHDT and YNNKEL (reference sequence). Trimming cost V 0 bases and J 9 bases, with 12 bases left between them. CDR3 in DNA: TGTGCCAGCAGCCAAGACGGACTACCGGGTGAGCAGTTCTTC. Translating gives CASSQDGLPGEQFF.

This chain uses TRBV12-3 or TRBV12-4 with TRBJ1-4, with a tentative D call TRBD1 (6 bases). Trimming left V 5 bases short and J 4 bases short, with 11 bases between. CDR3 length equals 14 residues. The DNA of the CDR3 is TGTGCCAGCAGTCCCTACAGGGATAATGAAAAACTGTTTTTT. Its translation: CASSPYRDNEKLFF.

This clonotype was recorded a few times. The chain joins TRBV9 to TRBJ2-1, with TRBD2 matching 9 bases. The CDR3 contains 16 residues. Trimming cost V 0 bases and J 5 bases; bases outside gene matches: 6. The germline CDR1 and CDR2 sequences are SGDLS and YYNGEE. Here the CDR3 reads CASSVGGRASHNEQFF. CDR3 coding DNA: TGTGCCAGCAGCGTAGGCGGGAGGGCCTCTCACAATGAGCAGTTCTTC.

This clonotype was counted between two and nine times. The chain uses TRBV10-2 and TRBJ2-7, with D unresolved. V was cut by 7 bases and J by 4 bases, with 17 bases left in between. This CDR3 spans 14 amino acids. Germline CDR1 WSHSY, CDR2 SAAADI. CDR3 nucleotide sequence: TGCGCCAGCACTGATACCCTGGTCCAGTACGAGCAGTACTTC. This sequence encodes CASTDTLVQYEQYF.

The chain has TRBV6-6 and TRBJ2-3; 7 bases line up with TRBD1. V gave up 2 bases and J gave up 4 bases; unmatched junction bases: 3. In germline, CDR1 is MNHNY, CDR2 SVGAGI (reference sequence). The CDR3 spans 14 residues. The CDR3 DNA is TGTGCCAGCAGTTACGGCCAGGGGGCAGATACGCAGTATTTT. This codes for CASSYGQGADTQYF.

The chain recombines TRBV4-1 with TRBJ2-7; 9 nucleotides align to TRBD1. The CDR3 is made up of 14 amino acids. In germline, CDR1 is MGHRA, CDR2 YSYEKL. V was pared by 3 bases and J by 2 bases, with 2 bases of the junction left unmatched. The CDR3 coding sequence is TGCGCCAGCAGCCACCGGGACAGGGCCTACGAGCAGTACTTC. Its protein product is CASSHRDRAYEQYF.